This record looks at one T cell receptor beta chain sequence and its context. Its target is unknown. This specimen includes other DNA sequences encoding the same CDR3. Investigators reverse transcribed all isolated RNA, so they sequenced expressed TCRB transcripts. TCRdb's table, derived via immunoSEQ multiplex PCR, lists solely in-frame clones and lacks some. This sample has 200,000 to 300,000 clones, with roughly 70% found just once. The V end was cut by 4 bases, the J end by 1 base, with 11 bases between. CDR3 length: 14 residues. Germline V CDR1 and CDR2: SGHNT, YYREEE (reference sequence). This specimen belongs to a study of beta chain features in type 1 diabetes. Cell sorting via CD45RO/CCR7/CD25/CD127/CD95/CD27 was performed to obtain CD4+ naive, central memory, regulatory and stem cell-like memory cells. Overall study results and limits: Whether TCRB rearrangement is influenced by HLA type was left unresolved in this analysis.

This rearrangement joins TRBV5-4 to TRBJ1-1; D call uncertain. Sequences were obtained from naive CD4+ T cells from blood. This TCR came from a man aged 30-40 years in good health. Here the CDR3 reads CASSPGQENTEAFF. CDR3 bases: TGTGCCAGCAGCCCGGGCCAGGAGAACACTGAAGCTTTCTTT.